A selection of T cell receptor beta chains follows, all from one sample in a study of blood T cell repertoires in COVID-19. This table comes from immunoSEQ multiplex PCR, and its TCRdb copy is limited to in-frame clones, with some not included. The table includes around 120,000 clones, around 89% detected once. The sequencing input was peripheral blood. These receptors originate from a woman aged 55-75 years with COVID-19, enrolled during active disease. Each CDR3 is given without its conserved first and last residue. The size field is filled for only some rows; it gives once, few, many or a size class.

NA TRBV6-2/TRBV6-3 ASSYSAGFETEAF
NA TRBV4-1 ASSQDRDSGANVLT
NA TRBV7-3 ASSLTPRGTEAF
NA TRBV14 ASSPYRGVRHEKLF
NA TRBV5-6 ASLSGGVGELF
few TRBV6-1 ASSEGTTGGYT
NA TRBV18 ASSPLGLSYNEQF
NA TRBV5-4 ASSTPFQIYGYT
NA TRBV19 ASKVGTGGESEQY
NA TRBV6-5 ASRGTNPNTGELF
NA TRBV29-1 SFVTGALGDTQY
NA TRBV7-8 ASSLPTVNTEAF
NA TRBV19 ASSIPSGTDTQY
NA TRBV13 ASSLRAGEKH
NA TRBV6-5 ASSYRGTGGYGYT
NA TRBV19 ASSLQRTGQNSPLH
NA TRBV7-6 ASSFASGGGEEQY
NA TRBV20-1 SALGGYGYT
NA TRBV9 ASSVAGQGSYEQY
NA TRBV6-5 ASSYAGTRVRSPLH
NA TRBV6-2/TRBV6-3 ASSYRLAGGPRLTDTQY
NA TRBV4-3 ASSLAWGVDQPQH
few TRBV4-3 ASSQGRGLNEQF
NA TRBV6-4 ASSNLAGESSEQF
NA TRBV9 ASSGGEPAETQY
NA TRBV4-3 ASSQDYRVDRGNYGYT
NA TRBV4-1 ASSQGGDRANEQF
NA TRBV11-1 ASSFGTGSYGYT
NA TRBV19 ASSTQSNQPQH
NA TRBV7-2 ASRIQGAEKLF
NA TRBV2 ASSLWVTGGDQETQY
NA TRBV9 ASSTGTVTPLH
NA TRBV14 ASSQETGFYGYT
NA TRBV9 ASSVGGDFGHEQY
NA TRBV7-3 ASSLNSPGHANEQF
NA TRBV19 ASSPPRSFGANVLT
NA TRBV5-4 ASSLIQRGTDTQY
NA TRBV7-3 ASSPGDSYGYT
few TRBV5-4 ASSSDTGELF
NA TRBV9 ASSVAGVGDEQY
once TRBV20-1 SASKGGAF
NA TRBV7-9 ASTGGSNQPQH
NA TRBV7-2 ASSLSGGSDTQY
NA TRBV7-8 ASSFRSGFKAAEAF
NA TRBV7-7 ASSASAGRGNTIY